This TCR beta chain was captured by sequencing in a study of blood T cell repertoires in COVID-19. This CDR3 spans 15 amino acids. J gave up 7 bases and V 8 bases, and 11 bases lay outside the gene matches. The germline CDR1 and CDR2 sequences are SEHNR and FQNEAQ (reference sequence). Categorization into cohorts depended on clinical history that participants reported. Data came from immunoSEQ multiplex PCR; TCRdb stores just in-frame clones and leaves some out. The sample lists almost 350,000 clones; around nine tenths were seen once. The sequence came from a woman aged 25 to 39 who had been exposed to COVID-19. Input material: PBMCs or T cells enriched from blood (not recorded which). J is TRBJ1-6 and V is TRBV7-9; the match to TRBD1 covers 7 bases. CDR3: CASSSLTGRNSPLHF. DNA of the CDR3: TGTGCCAGCTCCAGCCTGACAGGGAGGAATTCACCCCTCCACTTT. Looking up the rest from reference TRBV7-9 and TRBJ1-6 gives the full variable domain: DTGVSQNPRHKITKRGQNVTFRCDPISEHNRLYWYRQTLGQGPEFLTYFQNEAQLEKSRLLSDRFSAERPKGSFSTLEIQRTEQGDSAMYLCASSSLTGRNSPLHFGNGTRLTVT.